The 21 T cell receptor beta chains listed next were all sequenced from one sample in a study of radiotherapy plus CTLA-4 blockade in lung cancer. Assay: immunoSEQ multiplex PCR; the TCRdb copy retains only in-frame clones and omits some. Found here are 90,000 to 100,000 clones, 65% to 85% of them singletons; the top ten hold around 3%. Sequenced material: peripheral blood, taken from a patient treated with radiotherapy plus ipilimumab. The receptor set was obtained from a human donor with non-small cell lung cancer who had a partial response to radiotherapy plus ipilimumab. Some clones in this sample may be carry-over from other donors' samples.

The rearrangement uses TRBV28 and TRBJ2-7; 12 bases are shared with TRBD2. Germline CDR1 is MDHEN and CDR2 is SYDVKM. The length of the CDR3 is 16 residues. The ends lost 1 base at V and 5 bases at J; junction bases unmatched: 6. As DNA, the CDR3 is TGTGCCAGCAGTTTATCGCTAGCGGGAGGGCCCCACGAGCAGTACTTC. Amino acid sequence: CASSLSLAGGPHEQYF.

The chain joins TRBV28 to TRBJ2-5; no clear D. Judging by the DNA end, TRBJ2-7 fits better; the J call may be wrong. Germline CDR1 MDHEN, CDR2 SYDVKM. This CDR3 region has 13 residues. The CDR3 reads CASSLPGVDEQYF. The CDR3, as DNA: TGTGCCAGCAGTCTCCCAGGCGTAGACGAGCAGTACTTC.

The J gene is TRBJ2-1, the V gene TRBV7-2; 8 positions agree with TRBD1. V trimming: 5 bases; J trimming: 9 bases; junction bases outside the gene matches: 12. The length of the CDR3 is 15 residues. Per germline, CDR1 SGHTA and CDR2 FQGNSA. The CDR3 loop is CASSIGQGRLSEQFF. Here the CDR3 DNA reads TGTGCCAGCAGCATCGGACAGGGCCGTTTGAGTGAGCAGTTCTTC. The complete variable domain, with remaining parts taken from reference TRBV7-2 and TRBJ2-1, reads GAGVSQSPSNKVTEKGKDVELRCDPISGHTALYWYRQSLGQGLEFLIYFQGNSAPDKSGLPSDRFSAERTGGSVSTLTIQRTQQEDSAVYLCASSIGQGRLSEQFFGPGTRLTVL.

The genes are TRBV6-1 and TRBJ1-6, with D unclear. The CDR3 covers 12 residues. The germline V gene encodes CDR1 MNHNS and CDR2 SASEGT. The germline V and J ends were trimmed by 7 bases and 9 bases, with 10 bases remaining between them. CDR3 protein: CASTYGVSPLHF. Here the CDR3 DNA reads TGTGCCAGCACCTACGGGGTTTCACCCCTCCACTTT.

This clone was counted between two and nine times. V is TRBV7-3 and J is TRBJ1-4; 11 bases are shared with TRBD1. The germline V gene has CDR1 SGHTA and CDR2 FQGTGA. The CDR3 has 15 amino acids. V lost 1 base to trimming and J lost 8 bases; unmatched junction nucleotides: 3. CDR3 amino acids: CASSLSRTGGEKLFF. In DNA form, the CDR3 reads TGTGCCAGCAGCTTAAGCAGGACAGGGGGCGAAAAACTGTTTTTT.

The chain recombines TRBV6-6 with TRBJ2-7; 12 bases are a match to TRBD2. With V trimmed by 7 bases and J by 4 bases, 5 bases remained unmatched. Germline V gene data show CDR1 as MNHNY and CDR2 as SVGAGI (reference sequence). This CDR3 is built from 14 residues. In DNA, the CDR3 is TGTGCCAGCACCCTGACTAGCGGGAGTTACGAGCAGTACTTC. It encodes CASTLTSGSYEQYF.

CDR3 region: CASSLPGDWYSNQPQHF. The CDR3 nucleotides read TGTGCCAGCAGTCTCCCCGGCGACTGGTATAGCAATCAGCCCCAGCATTTT. The rearrangement joins TRBV28 to TRBJ1-5; D is uncertain. The CDR3 extends over 17 amino acids. Trimming stripped 5 bases from V and 0 bases from J, with 17 bases between. The germline CDR1 and CDR2 sequences are MDHEN and SYDVKM.

The table lists this clone with a few counts. The V call is TRBV18, the J call TRBJ2-5; 8 bases are shared with TRBD1. CDR1 is KGHSH, CDR2 LQKENI, per germline. The CDR3 totals 14 residues. V gave up 6 bases and J gave up 2 bases; unmatched junction bases: 5. CDR3 region: CASSPRDRQETQYF. The DNA of the CDR3 is TGTGCCAGCTCTCCCCGGGACAGGCAAGAGACCCAGTACTTC.

CDR3 sequence reads: CASTGGRYSYEQYF. CDR3 sequence (DNA): TGTGCCAGCACCGGGGGGCGGTACTCCTACGAGCAGTACTTC. The chain links TRBV6-1 to TRBJ2-5; D might be TRBD2 (7 bases). The J call may be in error: the DNA end matches TRBJ2-7 better. The CDR3 is 14 amino acids. Germline V lookup: CDR1 MNHNS, CDR2 SASEGT.

The chain recombines TRBV11-3 with TRBJ2-5, with 7 nucleotides matching TRBD2. The germline gives CDR1 SGHNT, CDR2 YENEEA. The CDR3 covers 14 residues. Trimming removed 1 base from V and 1 base from J; junction bases left unmatched: 0. CDR3 region: CASSLAGGQETQYF. The CDR3 nucleotides are TGTGCCAGCAGCTTAGCGGGGGGCCAAGAGACCCAGTACTTC.

The chain uses TRBV11-2 and TRBJ2-7, with D possibly TRBD1 on 5 matching bases. The CDR3 extends over 13 amino acids. V dropped 5 bases and J dropped 0 bases, with 8 bases sitting between them. The germline gives CDR1 SGHAT, CDR2 FQNNGV. The CDR3 coding sequence is TGTGCCAGCAGCGACAGAAGCTCCTACGAGCAGTACTTC. This codes for CASSDRSSYEQYF.

The chain employs TRBV7-3 and TRBJ2-1; 13 bases are a match to TRBD2. The CDR3 is 17 residues long. The germline V gene has CDR1 SGHTA and CDR2 FQGTGA. V lost 4 bases to trimming and J lost 9 bases; unmatched junction nucleotides: 12. CDR3: CASSSDRTSGGISEQFF. The CDR3 DNA reads TGTGCCAGCAGCTCCGACAGGACTAGCGGGGGTATTAGTGAGCAGTTCTTC.

This clone appeared a single time. This chain connects TRBV6-5 to TRBJ2-1, with 9 bases matching TRBD2. This CDR3 is built from 15 residues. Germline CDR1 and CDR2: MNHEY and SVGAGI. Trimming removed 6 bases from V and 6 bases from J; junction bases left unmatched: 9. The CDR3 here is CASSPWGLALNEQFF. The CDR3 coding sequence is TGTGCCAGCAGCCCCTGGGGACTAGCCCTCAATGAGCAGTTCTTC.

This rearrangement joins TRBV5-1 to TRBJ1-2; 9 positions match TRBD1. The CDR3 spans 14 residues. With V trimmed by 4 bases and J by 1 base, 2 bases remained unmatched. Germline loops: CDR1 SGHRS, CDR2 YFSETQ. DNA of the CDR3: TGCGCCAGCAGCCGGACAGGGGTTAACTATGGCTACACCTTC. Translation gives CASSRTGVNYGYTF.

The rearrangement joins TRBV27 to TRBJ1-5; 12 bases fit TRBD1. Germline V lookup: CDR1 MNHEY, CDR2 SMNVEV (reference sequence). The CDR3 has 17 residues. The V segment lost 5 bases and the J segment 2 bases; nucleotides outside the gene matches: 7. Here the CDR3 DNA reads TGTGCCAGCAGTGATTCCGGGACAGGGGGCCGCAATCAGCCCCAGCATTTT. Translation gives CASSDSGTGGRNQPQHF.

The genes are TRBV19 and TRBJ2-1; 7 bases line up with TRBD2. The CDR3 runs to 14 residues. After removal of 4 bases from V and 9 bases from J, the junction contained 9 bases not matched to a gene. Germline V lookup: CDR1 LNHDA, CDR2 SQIVND (reference sequence). DNA of the CDR3: TGTGCCAGTAGTACTGGGGGAGGGACTGGTGAGCAGTTCTTC. It is translated as CASSTGGGTGEQFF.

By share, this clone counts as medium-sized. This sequence joins TRBV2 and TRBJ1-1; perhaps TRBD1 as D (5 bases). With 7 bases removed from V and 4 bases from J, the gap between germline ends came to 13 bases. This CDR3 is built from 13 residues. The germline gives CDR1 SNHLY, CDR2 FYNNEI. The DNA of the CDR3 is TGTGCCAGCACCCCAGACAGTGGCACTGAAGCTTTCTTT. It translates to CASTPDSGTEAFF.

The rearrangement joins TRBV7-6 to TRBJ2-1; D possibly corresponds to TRBD2 (9 bases). CDR3 length equals 16 residues. The ends were cut back, 6 bases at V and 7 bases at J, with 22 bases in the middle. The germline CDR1 and CDR2 sequences are SGHVS and FNYEAQ. CDR3 residues: CASSQGAGGPRNEQFF. The CDR3 nucleotides are TGTGCCAGCAGTCAGGGGGCGGGAGGGCCCAGAAATGAGCAGTTCTTC.

The chain links TRBV28 to TRBJ1-5; 8 bases map to TRBD1. CDR3 size: 13 residues. V trimming: 11 bases; J trimming: 5 bases; junction bases outside the gene matches: 8. CDR1 and CDR2 from the germline V gene are MDHEN and SYDVKM. CDR3 loop: CAHSDRVDQPQHF. The CDR3 DNA reads as TGTGCCCACTCGGACAGGGTGGATCAGCCCCAGCATTTT.

CDR3 region: CASSPLLSGTDTQYF. As DNA, the CDR3 is TGTGCCAGCTCACCCCTTCTAAGCGGCACAGATACGCAGTATTTT. V usage is TRBV18 and J usage is TRBJ2-3; D gene uncertain. The CDR3 contains 15 residues. Looked up from germline, CDR1 is KGHSH and CDR2 is LQKENI. Trimming shortened V by 3 bases and J by 1 base, and 11 bases separated the two germline ends. Combining the CDR3 with reference TRBV18 and TRBJ2-3 gives the whole variable domain NAGVMQNPRHLVRRRGQEARLRCSPMKGHSHVYWYRQLPEEGLKFMVYLQKENIIDESGMPKERFSAEFPKEGPSILRIQQVVRGDSAAYFCASSPLLSGTDTQYFGPGTRLTVL.

The V gene is TRBV2, the J gene TRBJ2-7, with 8 positions matching TRBD1. Germline V CDR1 and CDR2: SNHLY, FYNNEI. The CDR3 sequence is 13 residues long. J was trimmed by 6 bases and V by 7 bases; bases with no gene match: 8. CDR3 sequence (DNA): TGTGCCAGCACCACCAGGACAGGGCTCGAGCAGTACTTC. As protein: CASTTRTGLEQYF.